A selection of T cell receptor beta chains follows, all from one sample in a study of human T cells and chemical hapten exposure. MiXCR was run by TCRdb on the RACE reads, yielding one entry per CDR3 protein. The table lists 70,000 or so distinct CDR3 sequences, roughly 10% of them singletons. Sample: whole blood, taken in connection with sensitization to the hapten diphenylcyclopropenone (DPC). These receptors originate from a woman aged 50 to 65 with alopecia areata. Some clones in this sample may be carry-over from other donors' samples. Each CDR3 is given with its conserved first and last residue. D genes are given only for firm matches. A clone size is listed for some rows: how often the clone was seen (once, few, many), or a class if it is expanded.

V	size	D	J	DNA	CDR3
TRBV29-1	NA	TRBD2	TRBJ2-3	TGCAGCGTCTCTCTGACTAGCGGATTCACAGATACGCAGTATTTT	CSVSLTSGFTDTQYF
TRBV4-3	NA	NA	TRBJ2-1	TGCGCCAGCAGCCAAGGATCAGGCGCCGGGACTTTTATCTACAATGAGCAGTTCTTC	CASSQGSGAGTFIYNEQFF
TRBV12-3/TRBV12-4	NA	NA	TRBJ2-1	TGTGCCAGCTGGGATGGACGTGGGGATGAGCAGTTCTTC	CASWDGRGDEQFF
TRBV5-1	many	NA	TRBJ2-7	TGCGCCAGCACCCCAGAGGGGGGACAGTCAATCTACGAGCAGTACTTC	CASTPEGGQSIYEQYF
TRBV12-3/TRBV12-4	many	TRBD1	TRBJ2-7	TGTGCCAGCAGTTTAGCCACGGGACAGGGGGCCGAGCAGTACTTC	CASSLATGQGAEQYF
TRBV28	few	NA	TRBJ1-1	TGTGCCAGCAGTTTATCTCGCTCTGAAGCTTTCTTT	CASSLSRSEAFF
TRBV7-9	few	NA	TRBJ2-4	TGTGCCAGCTGCGTTGGGGACGGGACCAAAAACATTCAGTACTTC	CASCVGDGTKNIQYF
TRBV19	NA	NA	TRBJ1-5	TGTGCCAGTAGTAATGGAGACGATCAGCCCCAGCATTTT	CASSNGDDQPQHF
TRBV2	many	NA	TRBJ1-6	TGTGCCAGCAGTGAAAGGGCCGGTGATTCACCCCTCCACTTT	CASSERAGDSPLHF
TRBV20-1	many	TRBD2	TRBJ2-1	TGCAGTGCTAGAGGGCTAGCGGGGGGCCGTTCCTACAATGAGCAGTTCTTC	CSARGLAGGRSYNEQFF
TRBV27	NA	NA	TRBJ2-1	TGTGCCAGCAGGGGGCAGGGCTACAATGAGCAGTTCTTC	CASRGQGYNEQFF
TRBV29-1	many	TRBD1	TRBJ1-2	TGCAGCGTCGCAAAACAGGGGACTAACTATGGCTACACCTTC	CSVAKQGTNYGYTF
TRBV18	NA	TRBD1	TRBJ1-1	TGTGCCAGCTCTAGATCGACAGGGGCGACGAACACTGAAGCTTTCTTT	CASSRSTGATNTEAFF
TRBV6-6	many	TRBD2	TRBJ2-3	TGTGCCAGCAGTTACCCCTCCGTGCCCCTAGCGGGAGGCAGCACAGATACGCAGTATTTT	CASSYPSVPLAGGSTDTQYF
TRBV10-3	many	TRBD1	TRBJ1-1	TGTGCCATCAGAAGACAGGGCGGGGGGGACACTGAAGCTTTCTTT	CAIRRQGGGDTEAFF
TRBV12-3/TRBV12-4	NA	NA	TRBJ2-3	TGTGCCAGCAGTTTACTAGGGGGGACCACAGATACGCAGTATTTT	CASSLLGGTTDTQYF
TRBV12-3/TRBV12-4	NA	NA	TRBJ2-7	TGTGCCAGCAGTTTAGGGGGAGCCAGCGAGCAGTACTTC	CASSLGGASEQYF
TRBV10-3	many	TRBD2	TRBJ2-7	TGTGCCATCAGTGAGTCTAGCGGGGTCTACGAGCAGTACTTC	CAISESSGVYEQYF
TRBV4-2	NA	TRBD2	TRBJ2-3	TGTGCCAGCAGCCAGCCCCCAGGTAGCGGGGGCACAGATACGCAGTATTTT	CASSQPPGSGGTDTQYF
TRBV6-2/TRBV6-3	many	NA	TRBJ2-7	TGTGCCAGCAGTTACGCCGGCTTGTCCTACGAGCAGTACTTC	CASSYAGLSYEQYF
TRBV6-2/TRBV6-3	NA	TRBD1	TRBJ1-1	TGTGCCAGCAGTTACTCGAGCGGGACAGGGCTCTGGGACACTGAAGCTTTCTTT	CASSYSSGTGLWDTEAFF
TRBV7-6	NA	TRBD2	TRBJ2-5	TGTGCCAGCAGCCTCACTAGCGGGGAGACCCAGTACTTC	CASSLTSGETQYF
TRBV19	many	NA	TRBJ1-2	TGTGCCAGTAGTACCCCTTACAAGGCAGATGGCTACACCTTC	CASSTPYKADGYTF
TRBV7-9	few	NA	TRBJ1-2	TGTGCCAGCAGCTTAGGCGGGGATAACTATGGCTACACCTTC	CASSLGGDNYGYTF
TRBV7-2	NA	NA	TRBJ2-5	TGTGCCAGCAGCTTAAATTCTTGGGAATTCCAAGAGACCCAGTACTTC	CASSLNSWEFQETQYF
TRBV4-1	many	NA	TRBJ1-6	TGCGCCAGCAGCCAAGAACTTCTTAATTCACCCCTCCACTTT	CASSQELLNSPLHF
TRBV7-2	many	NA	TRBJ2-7	TGTGCCAGCAGCTTTACAAATGGGCAGTACGAGCAGTACTTC	CASSFTNGQYEQYF
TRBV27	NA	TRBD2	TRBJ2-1	TGTGCCAGCAGTTCGGCGGGAGGAAGCTCCTACAATGAGCAGTTCTTC	CASSSAGGSSYNEQFF
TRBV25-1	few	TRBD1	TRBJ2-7	TGTGCCAGCAGTGAAGGAGCAGGGGGAGTCTACGAGCAGTACTTC	CASSEGAGGVYEQYF
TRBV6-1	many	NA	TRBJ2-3	TGTGCCAGCAGTGAACGACAGGTTGGCATAGATACGCAGTATTTT	CASSERQVGIDTQYF
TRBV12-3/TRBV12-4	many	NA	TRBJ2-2	TGTGCCAGCAGTTATCAGGGTCGGGGGAAAACCGGGGAGCTGTTTTTT	CASSYQGRGKTGELFF
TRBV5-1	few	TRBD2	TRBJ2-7	TGCGCCAGCAGCTTGGGAGCCGGCGGGGGAAACTACGAGCAGTACTTC	CASSLGAGGGNYEQYF
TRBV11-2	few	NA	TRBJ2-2	TGTGCCAGCAGCTCGGGGACGTGGGCCCCCGGGGAGCTGTTTTTT	CASSSGTWAPGELFF
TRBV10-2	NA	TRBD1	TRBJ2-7	TGCGCCAGCAGAAAAGGGACAGCCTACGAGCAGTACTTC	CASRKGTAYEQYF
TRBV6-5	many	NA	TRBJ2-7	TGTGCCAGCTCCTCTTTCGGTACAGGGATTCGCGGCGAGCAGTACTTC	CASSSFGTGIRGEQYF
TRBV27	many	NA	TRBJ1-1	TGTGCCAGCAGTTTTGCCCCGACGGGGACTGAAGCTTTCTTT	CASSFAPTGTEAFF
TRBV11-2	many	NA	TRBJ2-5	TGTGCCAGCAGCTTAGTTGGCAGCCAGGTGACCCAGTACTTC	CASSLVGSQVTQYF
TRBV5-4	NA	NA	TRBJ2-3	TGTGCCAGCAGCTTGGATCCCGGAATAGATACGCAGTATTTT	CASSLDPGIDTQYF
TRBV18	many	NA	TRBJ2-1	TGTGCCAGCTCACCACTCTCTAGCTCCCACTTCTCCTACAATGAGCAGTTCTTC	CASSPLSSSHFSYNEQFF
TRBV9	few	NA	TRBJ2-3	TGTGCCAGCAGCCTGGCGGGCAGGGTCATAGATACGCAGTATTTT	CASSLAGRVIDTQYF
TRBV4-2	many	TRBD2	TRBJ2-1	TGTGCCAGCAGCCACAGCGGGGGGGCAGATGAGCAGTTCTTC	CASSHSGGADEQFF
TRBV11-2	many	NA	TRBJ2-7	TGTGCCAGCAGCTTAGAAGGCCTAGAGCAGTACTTC	CASSLEGLEQYF
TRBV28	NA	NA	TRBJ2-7	TGTGCCAGCAGGTTGACCCCCTCCTACGAGCAGTACTTC	CASRLTPSYEQYF
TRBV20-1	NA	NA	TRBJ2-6	TGCAGTGCTAGCGTATCCCGCTCTGGGGCCAACGTCCTGACTTTC	CSASVSRSGANVLTF
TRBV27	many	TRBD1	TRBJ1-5	TGTGCCAGCAGCGGGACAGGGGACGGTCAGCCCCAGCATTTT	CASSGTGDGQPQHF
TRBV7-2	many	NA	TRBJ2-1	TGTGCCAGCAGCCCCTACAGGGCTTCTCAAGACAATGAGCAGTTCTTC	CASSPYRASQDNEQFF